The source of this T cell receptor (beta chain) is a study of blood T cell repertoires in COVID-19. At the level of the study: T cells, B-cell-depleted T cells, or PBMCs provided the cDNA or gDNA that served as material.

Here immunoSEQ multiplex PCR was the method, and the copy in TCRdb shows in-frame clones only, minus some. The data contain about 75,000 clones, 90% of them singletons. The sequence came from a human donor in a cohort sampled during active COVID-19. The sequenced sample was peripheral blood.

Written as DNA, the CDR3 is TGTGCCAGCAGCTTAGAGCTAGCGGGGCTTGTGAGTGACACAGATACGCAGTATTTT. This gives the protein CASSLELAGLVSDTDTQYF. The V gene is TRBV7-8, the J gene TRBJ2-3, with TRBD2 matching 9 bases. CDR1 is SGHVS, CDR2 FQNEAQ, per germline. V was pared by 1 base and J by 2 bases, with 13 bases of the junction left unmatched. The CDR3 runs to 19 residues. The variable domain in full, with the rest retrieved from reference TRBV7-8 and TRBJ2-3, is GAGVSQSPRYKVAKRGQDVALRCDPISGHVSLFWYQQALGQGPEFLTYFQNEAQLDKSGLPSDRFFAERPEGSVSTLKIQRTQQEDSAVYLCASSLELAGLVSDTDTQYFGPGTRLTVL.